This T cell receptor (beta chain) was recorded in a study of OX40 agonist ivuxolimab in advanced cancers. Across the study: Each dose-escalation patient presented with hepatocellular carcinoma, melanoma, renal cell or head and neck cancer. Of mixed ages from about 23 to 90 and averaging 60 years, the group was about 80% male.

Sampling of blood occurred at baseline, cycle 4 day 1, and cycle 7 day 1. Germline loops: CDR1 LNHDA, CDR2 SQIVND (reference sequence). The J segment lost 8 bases and the V segment lost 3 bases, leaving 8 bases of the junction unmatched. The CDR3 runs 14 residues. Sequencing used immunoSEQ multiplex PCR; TCRdb keeps in-frame clones, though not all of them. The sample records 70,000 to 90,000 clones, about 90% being singletons. This TCR derives from an adult with an advanced solid tumor such as melanoma, head and neck, liver or kidney cancer. The rearrangement links TRBV19 to TRBJ1-2, with 8 nucleotides matching TRBD1. The sample was CD4+ or CD8+ T cells sorted from blood, taken in a trial of the OX40 agonist ivuxolimab. The CDR3 DNA reads TGTGCCAGTAGTATTTGGACAGGGACGTTGGGCTACACCTTC. Translated, it gives CASSIWTGTLGYTF.